This TCR beta chain was identified during a study of PD-1 blockade in classical Hodgkin lymphoma. Findings and limits, study-wide: Diversity in CD4+ TCRs, unlike that measured in CD8+ TCRs, had risen significantly by C4D1. Newly diagnosed patients reportedly trailed healthy donors in baseline TCR diversity. Exclusion was applied to patients who started nivolumab under 1 year after ASCT.

The method was immunoSEQ multiplex PCR; TCRdb's version includes in-frame clones alone and lacks a portion of them. The data hold 35,000 to 50,000 clones, with more than 70% observed a single time. All the patients suffered relapse after autologous stem cell transplantation, and brentuximab vedotin exposure differed. On this clone itself: Its specificity is unknown.

CDR1 is MNHEY, CDR2 SVGAGI, per germline. CDR3 length: 13 amino acids. Trimming removed 6 bases from V and 7 bases from J; junction bases left unmatched: 5. The chain combines TRBV6-5 with TRBJ2-1; 8 positions agree with TRBD2. The origin of this receptor is a human donor with classical Hodgkin lymphoma. This specimen was peripheral blood mononuclear cells (PBMCs), taken at baseline. DNA of the CDR3: TGTGCCAGCAGGCCCGGGGGGGGGAATGAGCAGTTCTTC. It is translated as CASRPGGGNEQFF.